The sequence of this T cell receptor beta chain was determined in a study of Ad26.COV2.S vaccination and SARS-CoV-2 variants. Noted treatment: around 19 received Ad26.COV2.S at low or high dose, single or two shots; about five received placebo; per-sample allocation not given. Sampling occurred on day 63 after the first vaccine or placebo injection. Clones were read by immunoSEQ multiplex PCR, and TCRdb kept only the in-frame ones, dropping some. Of more than 300,000 clones listed, about 86% are singletons. In germline, CDR1 is SGDLS, CDR2 YYNGEE. The CDR3 runs 20 residues. V lost 3 bases, J lost 0 bases, and 11 bases stayed unmatched. In its sample, this clone was seen a few times.

Sequencing used peripheral blood, obtained in a trial of Ad26.COV2.S vaccine versus placebo. The V and J genes are TRBV9 and TRBJ2-3; 15 bases line up with TRBD2. The receptor was derived from a person aged 18-60 years who received the Ad26.COV2.S COVID-19 vaccine or a placebo. In nucleotides, the CDR3 is TGTGCCAGCAGCGGCGGACTAGCGGGGGGGTCCGTCACTAGCACAGATACGCAGTATTTT. The encoded protein is CASSGGLAGGSVTSTDTQYF. The variable domain in full, completed from reference TRBV9 and TRBJ2-3, reads DSGVTQTPKHLITATGQRVTLRCSPRSGDLSVYWYQQSLDQGLQFLIQYYNGEERAKGNILERFSAQQFPDLHSELNLSSLELGDSALYFCASSGGLAGGSVTSTDTQYFGPGTRLTVL.